This T cell receptor beta chain was observed in a study of shared clonotypes between healthy human individuals. Profiled with immunoSEQ multiplex PCR; TCRdb holds only in-frame clones, not every one. The repertoire holds under 1 million clones, with about 97% as singletons. In the naive CD8 group, cells lacked CD45RO and were positively selected for CCR7, so terminally differentiated effector memory CD45RA+ cells were left out. Trimming took 7 bases from V and 4 from J; bases not matched to a gene: 7. There are 15 residues in the CDR3. Germline CDR1 reads LNHDA; CDR2 reads SQIVND (reference sequence).

The chain links TRBV19 to TRBJ2-7, with 13 bases lining up with TRBD2. Sequenced sample: naive CD8+ T cells sorted from blood. The sequence was collected from a young man in good health. The CDR3 is CASTRTSGSRYEQYF. The CDR3 bases are TGTGCCAGTACCAGGACTAGCGGGAGTAGGTACGAGCAGTACTTC.